This T cell receptor (beta chain) was identified in a study of post-analysis software for immune sequencing data. The study's findings and limits: Samples sharing a preparation batch grouped tightly together when assessed by F measure. A significant reduction in normalized Chao1 diversity was observed in multiple sclerosis patients versus controls.

There are a few counts of this clonotype. Its specificity is unknown. Unique-molecular-identifier-tagged TCR beta cDNA libraries were used. Each batch of roughly 1 to 11 million T cells produced around 460,000 cDNA molecules. From the PCR reads, TCRdb called clonotypes with MiXCR, one entry per CDR3 protein. The sample includes 450,000 to 650,000 distinct CDR3 sequences, roughly 46% of them seen just once. The clonotype was recovered from a girl aged 10-17 years with multiple sclerosis. Sequencing used blood.

CDR3 DNA: TGTGCCAGCAGCCATCACAGGGAAGGTGTAGATACGCAGTATTTT. Translating gives CASSHHREGVDTQYF. The rearrangement uses TRBV4-2 and TRBJ2-3; weak D call: TRBD1 (6 bases). The ends were cut back, 3 bases at V and 5 bases at J, with 15 bases in the middle. The CDR3 extends over 15 amino acids. CDR1 is LGHNA and CDR2 is YNFKEQ in the germline V gene.